Below are 25 T cell receptor beta chains sequenced from a single sample in a study of T-cell memory formation after mild COVID-19. Using its own MiXCR run on the 5' RACE reads, TCRdb lists one record per CDR3 protein. Of 90,000 to 120,000 distinct CDR3 sequences in the sample, under 15% were seen once. The material sequenced was PBMCs or a T cell subset sorted from them (not recorded which). The receptors derive from a man aged 18 to 35 who had mild COVID-19 (a few samples of this study predate the infection). Cell type and time point are not known.

This clonotype was seen more than once but under ten times. The genes are TRBV7-6 and TRBJ2-7; 9 positions match TRBD2. CDR1 is SGHVS and CDR2 is FNYEAQ in the germline V gene. The CDR3 has 16 residues. V lost 1 base and J lost 2; bases outside the gene matches: 6. Here the CDR3 DNA reads TGTGCCAGCAGCTTAGGGAGCGGGGGGCTCCCCTACGAGCAGTACTTC. Translating it yields CASSLGSGGLPYEQYF.

The table lists this clonotype with a few counts. J is TRBJ2-2 and V is TRBV7-6; D might be TRBD2 (5 bases). The CDR3 runs to 13 residues. Germline assignment: CDR1 SGHVS and CDR2 FNYEAQ. The V end was cut by 2 bases, the J end by 5 bases, with 6 bases between. The CDR3: CASSLRETGELFF. In nucleotides, the CDR3 is TGTGCCAGCAGCTTAAGGGAGACCGGGGAGCTGTTTTTT.

This chain links TRBV27 with TRBJ2-7; 7 nucleotides align to TRBD1. There are 14 residues in the CDR3. Trimming took 5 bases from V and 3 from J; bases not matched to a gene: 7. From germline, CDR1 is MNHEY and CDR2 SMNVEV (reference sequence). CDR3 DNA: TGTGCCAGCAGTGATGACAGGGTGATCTACGAGCAGTACGTC. Translating it yields CASSDDRVIYEQYV.

This clonotype was detected only a few times. The chain is built from TRBV20-1 and TRBJ2-1; no clear D gene. The germline gives CDR1 DFQATT, CDR2 SNEGSKA (reference sequence). V was shortened by 8 bases and J by 6 bases, with 14 bases between the two germline ends. CDR3 size: 12 residues. CDR3 in DNA: TGCAGTCCTCACCCGTTCTTCAATGAGCAGTTCTTC. Translation gives CSPHPFFNEQFF.

This clonotype was seen repeatedly, ten times or more. The chain uses TRBV5-1 and TRBJ2-1, with 8 bases aligning to TRBD2. This CDR3 comprises 19 residues. V was clipped by 0 bases and J by 5 bases; unmatched bases: 16. The germline V gene encodes CDR1 SGHRS and CDR2 YFSETQ. The CDR3 region is CASSLDGLASPGANNEQFF. The CDR3, as DNA: TGCGCCAGCAGCTTGGACGGACTAGCTTCTCCTGGGGCCAACAATGAGCAGTTCTTC.

This clonotype was detected many times. The V gene is TRBV4-2, the J gene TRBJ2-7, with D uncertain. The germline gives CDR1 LGHNA, CDR2 YNFKEQ. This CDR3 comprises 14 residues. Trimming cost V 0 bases and J 2 bases, with 8 bases left between them. CDR3: CASSQEVPTYEQYF. CDR3 in DNA: TGTGCCAGCAGCCAAGAGGTCCCAACCTACGAGCAGTACTTC.

This sequence joins TRBV11-2 and TRBJ2-1; TRBD2 matches 9 bases. The CDR3 runs to 16 residues. The germline V gene encodes CDR1 SGHAT and CDR2 FQNNGV. J was trimmed by 4 bases and V by 5 bases; bases with no gene match: 9. The CDR3 nucleotides are TGTGCCAGCAGCCACGCACTTACTAGCGGGTACAATGAGCAGTTCTTC. Translated: CASSHALTSGYNEQFF.

This clonotype was observed a handful of times. The V gene is TRBV6-5, the J gene TRBJ1-2; tentatively, D is TRBD1 (5 bases). Looked up from germline, CDR1 is MNHEY and CDR2 is SVGAGI. The CDR3 covers 17 residues. V shed 6 bases and J shed 8 bases, with 28 bases lying between them. The DNA of the CDR3 is TGTGCCAGCAGCCTTACCCTCAGTGGGGGGGACCCGGGAGGCTACACCTTC. It is translated as CASSLTLSGGDPGGYTF.

This clonotype was observed at least ten times. V gene TRBV12-3 or TRBV12-4 combines with J gene TRBJ2-3; D gene unclear. The CDR3 is made up of 14 amino acids. Trimming took 3 bases from V and 4 from J, leaving 11 bases between them. DNA of the CDR3: TGTGCCAGCAGTTTCCGGGTTGGCGCAGATACGCAGTATTTT. Translation gives CASSFRVGADTQYF.

This clonotype turned up a few times. The V and J genes are TRBV6-1 and TRBJ2-3; possibly TRBD1 or TRBD2 for D (5 bases each). Deletions cut 6 bases from V and 6 bases from J, with 22 bases between. Germline V CDR1 and CDR2: MNHNS, SASEGT. The CDR3 runs 16 residues. The CDR3 DNA is TGTGCCAGCAGCCACTCCCGGGACCCAGGCTGGGATACGCAGTATTTT. It specifies CASSHSRDPGWDTQYF.

This clonotype has at least ten counts. The chain joins TRBV7-2 to TRBJ2-1, with D unclear. CDR1 is SGHTA and CDR2 is FQGNSA in the germline V gene. V lost 1 base and J lost 12, with 7 bases in between. The CDR3 spans 11 residues. In DNA, the CDR3 is TGTGCCAGCAGCTTAGGAGATAGGCAGTTCTTC. Amino acid sequence: CASSLGDRQFF.

The chain recombines TRBV7-3 with TRBJ2-3; no definite D call. This CDR3 has 12 residues. Trimming took off 4 bases at V and 6 bases at J, with 8 bases between the two ends. The germline CDR1 and CDR2 sequences are SGHTA and FQGTGA. Here the CDR3 reads CASSYDGDTQYF. CDR3 nucleotides: TGTGCCAGCAGCTACGACGGGGATACGCAGTATTTT.

This clonotype was recorded a few times. This chain links TRBV2 with TRBJ2-1, with D perhaps being TRBD1 or TRBD2 (5 bases each). This CDR3 spans 15 amino acids. CDR1 is SNHLY and CDR2 is FYNNEI in the germline V gene. The germline V and J ends were trimmed by 3 bases and 8 bases, with 17 bases remaining between them. The CDR3 bases are TGTGCCAGCAGTGACCCCCGGGGCTTATCGGATGAGCAGTTCTTC. Amino acids: CASSDPRGLSDEQFF.

This clonotype was observed many times. The rearrangement uses TRBV14 and TRBJ2-5; D is uncertain. Germline values: CDR1 SGHDN, CDR2 FVKESK. This CDR3 is 13 amino acids long. The V end was cut by 1 base, the J end by 4 bases, with 7 bases between. The CDR3 region has the DNA TGTGCCAGCAGCCAAGTCGGCCGAGAGACCCAGTACTTC. It encodes CASSQVGRETQYF.

This clonotype occurred many times. The chain carries TRBV11-2 and TRBJ2-1; no firm D call. V was trimmed by 5 bases and J by 6 bases, leaving 11 bases between them. The germline V gene encodes CDR1 SGHAT and CDR2 FQNNGV. The CDR3 totals 13 residues. The CDR3 sequence is CASSLTPFNEQFF. CDR3 DNA sequence: TGTGCCAGCAGCCTAACACCTTTCAATGAGCAGTTCTTC.

The rearrangement links TRBV4-3 to TRBJ1-6; D is possibly TRBD1 (5 bases). The germline V gene has CDR1 LGHNA and CDR2 YSLEER. V was cut by 0 bases and J by 6 bases, with 9 bases left in between. The CDR3 totals 15 residues. For the CDR3, the DNA is TGCGCCAGCAGCCAAGATCGGGGGACTAATTCACCCCTCCACTTT. This translates into CASSQDRGTNSPLHF.

In regard to this clonotype: Its ends do not fully match the called genes, so a read error is possible. The chain's CDR3 is CASSSRTRRF. The DNA of the CDR3 is TGTGCCAGCAGCAGCCGGACACGGAGATTT. The V and J genes are TRBV11-1 and TRBJ1-1, with a possible D match to TRBD1 (5 bases). Per the germline V gene, CDR1 is SGHAT and CDR2 is FQDESV (reference sequence). The CDR3 runs 10 residues.

This clonotype showed up just a few times. J is TRBJ1-5 and V is TRBV10-3; D remains unclear. Germline loops: CDR1 ENHRY, CDR2 SYGVKD. V dropped 5 bases and J dropped 0 bases, with 14 bases sitting between them. There are 16 residues in the CDR3. Written as DNA, the CDR3 is TGTGCCATCAGTATCTCTGGCGATCATAGCAATCAGCCCCAGCATTTT. It translates to CAISISGDHSNQPQHF.

V and J are TRBV7-2 and TRBJ2-5, with unresolved D. This CDR3 spans 16 amino acids. V was clipped by 5 bases and J by 1 base, with 17 bases between them. CDR1 is SGHTA and CDR2 is FQGNSA in the germline V gene. The CDR3 protein is CASSPELTETQETQYF. CDR3 sequence (DNA): TGTGCCAGCAGCCCCGAATTAACAGAGACCCAAGAGACCCAGTACTTC.

This chain connects TRBV10-3 to TRBJ1-6; TRBD1 agrees at 7 bases. This CDR3 region has 16 residues. Trimming removed 5 bases from V and 3 bases from J; junction bases left unmatched: 7. Germline CDR1 is ENHRY and CDR2 is SYGVKD. The CDR3 DNA sequence: TGTGCCATCAGTCAAACAGGGGTTGACTATAATTCACCCCTCCACTTT. Residues: CAISQTGVDYNSPLHF.

In this sample, this clonotype turned up a few times. The chain joins TRBV3-1 to TRBJ2-1, with D perhaps TRBD2 (6 bases). CDR3 length: 15 amino acids. The V and J ends lost 2 bases and 6 bases respectively, with 14 bases between them. Germline loops: CDR1 LGHDT, CDR2 YNNKEL (reference sequence). CDR3 in DNA: TGTGCCAGCAGCCAAACCGGGACTCCGGGCAATGAGCAGTTCTTC. Translation gives CASSQTGTPGNEQFF.

This clonotype was detected only a few times. V is TRBV6-5 and J is TRBJ2-7; 12 bases fit TRBD1. V shed 6 bases, J shed 6 bases, and the junction held 6 bases outside the gene matches. CDR1 and CDR2 from the germline V gene are MNHEY and SVGAGI. The CDR3 spans 14 residues. CDR3 amino acids: CASSPGTGGPEQYF. The DNA for the CDR3 is TGTGCCAGCAGCCCCGGGACAGGGGGCCCCGAGCAGTACTTC.

This clonotype was seen a few times. This chain uses TRBV20-1 with TRBJ2-7; 7 bases agree with TRBD1. CDR3 length equals 13 residues. The V gene's germline CDR1 is DFQATT and CDR2 SNEGSKA (reference sequence). The ends lost 6 bases at V and 2 bases at J; junction bases unmatched: 7. Written as DNA, the CDR3 is TGCAGTGCCCGGGACAGTTCGACCTACGAGCAGTACTTC. It specifies CSARDSSTYEQYF.

The chain recombines TRBV6-2 or TRBV6-3 with TRBJ2-7; 7 nucleotides align to TRBD2. Germline CDR1 reads MNHEY; CDR2 reads SVGEGT. Trimming removed 0 bases from V and 9 bases from J; junction bases left unmatched: 5. This CDR3 region has 13 residues. This CDR3 is CASSYSSGEGQYV. In nucleotides, the CDR3 is TGTGCCAGCAGTTACTCCAGCGGGGAGGGGCAGTACGTC.

This sequence joins TRBV2 and TRBJ2-2; 8 positions agree with TRBD1. Germline values: CDR1 SNHLY, CDR2 FYNNEI. The junction had 6 bases not matched to a gene; V was cut back by 2 bases and J by 4 bases. The CDR3 has 16 residues. CDR3: CASSERRQGPTGELFF. CDR3 sequence (DNA): TGTGCCAGCAGTGAAAGGCGACAGGGGCCCACCGGGGAGCTGTTTTTT. Based on the CDR3 plus reference TRBV2 and TRBJ2-2, the full variable domain is EPEVTQTPSHQVTQMGQEVILRCVPISNHLYFYWYRQILGQKVEFLVSFYNNEISEKSEIFDDQFSVERPDGSNFTLKIRSTKLEDSAMYFCASSERRQGPTGELFFGEGSRLTVL.